This T cell receptor (beta chain) was sequenced during a study of blood T cell repertoires in COVID-19. Study context: PBMCs, B-cell-depleted T cells, or T cells provided the cDNA or gDNA that made up the material.

Germline-derived CDR1 and CDR2 are MDHEN and SYDVKM. The CDR3 extends over 15 amino acids. Trimming removed 5 bases from V and 0 bases from J, with 11 bases in between. In the authors' methods: It was from reference gene primer amplification that nucleated cell counts were estimated. The protocol was immunoSEQ multiplex PCR, while the TCRdb copy is restricted to in-frame clones and leaves out a portion. That table furnishes V, J and clone size, whereas the DNA furnished D and trimming. The sample contains 210,000 or so clones, under 85% of which appear only once. The TCR was taken from an elderly woman with COVID-19, enrolled during active disease. Material: peripheral blood. J is TRBJ1-3 and V is TRBV28; no firm D call. The CDR3 here is CASSPGSVSGNTIYF. The DNA for the CDR3 is TGTGCCAGCAGTCCCGGGTCTGTCTCTGGAAACACCATATATTTT.